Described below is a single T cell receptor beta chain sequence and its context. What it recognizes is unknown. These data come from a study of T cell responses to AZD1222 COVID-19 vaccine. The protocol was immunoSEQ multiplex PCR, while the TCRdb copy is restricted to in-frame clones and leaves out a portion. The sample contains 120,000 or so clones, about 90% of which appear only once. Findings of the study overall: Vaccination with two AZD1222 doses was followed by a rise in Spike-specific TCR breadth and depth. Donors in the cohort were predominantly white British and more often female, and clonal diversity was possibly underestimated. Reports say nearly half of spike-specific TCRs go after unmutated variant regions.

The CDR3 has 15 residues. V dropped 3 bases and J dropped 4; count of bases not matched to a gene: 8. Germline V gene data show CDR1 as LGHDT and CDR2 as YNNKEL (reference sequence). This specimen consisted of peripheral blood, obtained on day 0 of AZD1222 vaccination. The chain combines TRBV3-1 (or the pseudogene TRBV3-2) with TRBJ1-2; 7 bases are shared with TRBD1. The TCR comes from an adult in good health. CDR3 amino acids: CASSHRDSGGYGYTF. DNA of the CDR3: TGTGCCAGCAGCCATCGGGACAGCGGGGGCTATGGCTACACCTTC.